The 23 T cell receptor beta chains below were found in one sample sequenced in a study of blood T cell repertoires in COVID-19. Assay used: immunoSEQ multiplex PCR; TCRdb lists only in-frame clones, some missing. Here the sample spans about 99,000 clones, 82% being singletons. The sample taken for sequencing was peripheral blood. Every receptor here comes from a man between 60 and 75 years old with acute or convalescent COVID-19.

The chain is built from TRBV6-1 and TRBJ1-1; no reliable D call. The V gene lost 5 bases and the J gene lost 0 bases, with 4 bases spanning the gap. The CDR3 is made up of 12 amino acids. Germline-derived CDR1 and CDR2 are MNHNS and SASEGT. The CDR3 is CASSYMNTEAFF. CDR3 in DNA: TGTGCCAGCAGTTATATGAACACTGAAGCTTTCTTT.

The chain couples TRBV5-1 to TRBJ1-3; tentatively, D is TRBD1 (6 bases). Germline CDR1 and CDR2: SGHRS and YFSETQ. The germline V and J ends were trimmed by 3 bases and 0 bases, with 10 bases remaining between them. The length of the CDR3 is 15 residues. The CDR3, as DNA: TGCGCCAGCAGCTCGACAGGCCTCTCTGGAAACACCATATATTTT. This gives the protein CASSSTGLSGNTIYF.

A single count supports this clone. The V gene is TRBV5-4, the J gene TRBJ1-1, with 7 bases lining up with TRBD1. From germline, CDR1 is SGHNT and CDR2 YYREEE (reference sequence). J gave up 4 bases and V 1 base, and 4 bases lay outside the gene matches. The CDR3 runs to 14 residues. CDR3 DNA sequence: TGTGCCAGCAGCTTGAGGGGGCCCGGCACTGAAGCTTTCTTT. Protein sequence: CASSLRGPGTEAFF. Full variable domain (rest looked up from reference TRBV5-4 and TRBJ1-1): ETGVTQSPTHLIKTRGQQVTLRCSSQSGHNTVSWYQQALGQGPQFIFQYYREEENGRGNFPPRFSGLQFPNYSSELNVNALELDDSALYLCASSLRGPGTEAFFGQGTRLTVV.

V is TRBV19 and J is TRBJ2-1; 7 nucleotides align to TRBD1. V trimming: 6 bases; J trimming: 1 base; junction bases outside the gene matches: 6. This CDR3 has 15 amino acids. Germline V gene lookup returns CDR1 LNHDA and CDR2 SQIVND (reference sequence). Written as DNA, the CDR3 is TGTGCCAGTAGCGAGCGACAGGGTTCCTACAATGAGCAGTTCTTC. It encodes CASSERQGSYNEQFF.

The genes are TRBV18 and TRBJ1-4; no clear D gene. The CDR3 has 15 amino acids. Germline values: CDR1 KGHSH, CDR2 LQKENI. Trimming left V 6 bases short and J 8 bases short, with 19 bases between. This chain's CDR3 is CASSPPNPTQEKLFF. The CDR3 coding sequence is TGTGCCAGCTCCCCGCCAAACCCTACCCAAGAAAAACTGTTTTTT. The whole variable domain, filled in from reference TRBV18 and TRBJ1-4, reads NAGVMQNPRHLVRRRGQEARLRCSPMKGHSHVYWYRQLPEEGLKFMVYLQKENIIDESGMPKERFSAEFPKEGPSILRIQQVVRGDSAAYFCASSPPNPTQEKLFFGSGTQLSVL.

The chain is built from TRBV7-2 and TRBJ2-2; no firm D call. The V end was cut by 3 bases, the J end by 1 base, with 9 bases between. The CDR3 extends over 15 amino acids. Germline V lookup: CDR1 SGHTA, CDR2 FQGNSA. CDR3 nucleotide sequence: TGTGCCAGCAGCTTTGGGCACTTGAACACCGGGGAGCTGTTTTTT. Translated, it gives CASSFGHLNTGELFF.

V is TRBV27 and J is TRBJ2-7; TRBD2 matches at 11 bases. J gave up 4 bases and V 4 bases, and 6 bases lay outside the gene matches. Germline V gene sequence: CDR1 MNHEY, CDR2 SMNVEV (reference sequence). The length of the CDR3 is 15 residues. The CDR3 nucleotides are TGTGCCAGCAGTTATAGCGGGAGGGCCTGGTACGAGCAGTACTTC. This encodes CASSYSGRAWYEQYF.

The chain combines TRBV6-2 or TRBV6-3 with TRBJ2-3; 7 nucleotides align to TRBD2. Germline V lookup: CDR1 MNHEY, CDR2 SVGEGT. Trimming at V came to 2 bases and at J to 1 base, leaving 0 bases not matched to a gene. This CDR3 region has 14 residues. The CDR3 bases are TGTGCCAGCAGTTACGGGGGGGGCACAGATACGCAGTATTTT. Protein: CASSYGGGTDTQYF.

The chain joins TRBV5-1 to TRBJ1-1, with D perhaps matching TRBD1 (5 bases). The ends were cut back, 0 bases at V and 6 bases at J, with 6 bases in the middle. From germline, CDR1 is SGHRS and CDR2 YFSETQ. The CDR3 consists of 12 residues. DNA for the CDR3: TGCGCCAGCAGCTTGGAGGGGTCTGAAGCTTTCTTT. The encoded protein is CASSLEGSEAFF.

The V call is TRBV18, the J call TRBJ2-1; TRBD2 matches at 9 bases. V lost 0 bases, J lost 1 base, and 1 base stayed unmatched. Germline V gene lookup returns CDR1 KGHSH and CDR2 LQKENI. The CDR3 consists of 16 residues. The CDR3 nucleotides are TGTGCCAGCTCACCACCCAGCGGGAGGTCCTACAATGAGCAGTTCTTC. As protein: CASSPPSGRSYNEQFF.

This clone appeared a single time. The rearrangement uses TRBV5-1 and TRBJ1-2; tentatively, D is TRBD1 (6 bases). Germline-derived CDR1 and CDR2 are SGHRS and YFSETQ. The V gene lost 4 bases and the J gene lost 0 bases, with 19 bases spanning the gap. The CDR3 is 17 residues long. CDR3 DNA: TGCGCCAGCAGCCCATCCTCTCAGGGGCGAGCTAACTATGGCTACACCTTC. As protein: CASSPSSQGRANYGYTF. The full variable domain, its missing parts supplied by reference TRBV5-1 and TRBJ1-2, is KAGVTQTPRYLIKTRGQQVTLSCSPISGHRSVSWYQQTPGQGLQFLFEYFSETQRNKGNFPGRFSGRQFSNSRSEMNVSTLELGDSALYLCASSPSSQGRANYGYTFGSGTRLTVV.

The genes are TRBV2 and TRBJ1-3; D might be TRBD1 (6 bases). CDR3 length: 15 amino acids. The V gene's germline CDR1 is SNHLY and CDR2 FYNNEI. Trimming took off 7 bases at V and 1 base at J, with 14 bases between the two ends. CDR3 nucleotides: TGTGCCAGCAAACAACAGGGAGCATCTGGAAACACCATATATTTT. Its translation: CASKQQGASGNTIYF.

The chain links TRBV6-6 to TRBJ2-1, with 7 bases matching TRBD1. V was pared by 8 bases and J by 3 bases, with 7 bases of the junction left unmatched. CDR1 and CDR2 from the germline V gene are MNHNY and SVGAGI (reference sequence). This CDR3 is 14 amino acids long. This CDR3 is CASLRTGVYNEQFF. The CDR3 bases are TGTGCCAGCTTGAGGACAGGAGTCTACAATGAGCAGTTCTTC.

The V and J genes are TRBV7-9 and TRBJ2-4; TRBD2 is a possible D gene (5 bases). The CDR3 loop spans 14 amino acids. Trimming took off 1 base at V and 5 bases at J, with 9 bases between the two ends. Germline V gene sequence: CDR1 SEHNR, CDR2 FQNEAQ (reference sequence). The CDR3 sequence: CASSLGLSQNIQYF. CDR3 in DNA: TGTGCCAGCAGCTTAGGACTAAGCCAAAACATTCAGTACTTC.

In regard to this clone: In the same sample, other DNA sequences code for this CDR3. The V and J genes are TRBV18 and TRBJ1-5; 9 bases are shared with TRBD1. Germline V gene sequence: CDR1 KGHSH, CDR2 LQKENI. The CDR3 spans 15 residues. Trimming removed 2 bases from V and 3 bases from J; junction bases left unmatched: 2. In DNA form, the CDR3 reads TGTGCCAGCTCACCAGGGACAGGGAACAATCAGCCCCAGCATTTT. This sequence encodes CASSPGTGNNQPQHF.

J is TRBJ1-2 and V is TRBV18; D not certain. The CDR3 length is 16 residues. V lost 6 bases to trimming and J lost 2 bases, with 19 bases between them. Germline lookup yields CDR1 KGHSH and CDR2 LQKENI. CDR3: CASSRISGGSNYGYTF. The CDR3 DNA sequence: TGTGCCAGCTCGCGAATTTCAGGTGGCAGCAACTATGGCTACACCTTC.

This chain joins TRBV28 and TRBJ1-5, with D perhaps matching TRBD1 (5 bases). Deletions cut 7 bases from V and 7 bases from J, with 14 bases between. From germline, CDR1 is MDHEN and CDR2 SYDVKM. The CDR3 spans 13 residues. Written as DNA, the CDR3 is TGTGCCAGCACTTATACAGGATACCAGCCCCAGCATTTT. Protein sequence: CASTYTGYQPQHF.

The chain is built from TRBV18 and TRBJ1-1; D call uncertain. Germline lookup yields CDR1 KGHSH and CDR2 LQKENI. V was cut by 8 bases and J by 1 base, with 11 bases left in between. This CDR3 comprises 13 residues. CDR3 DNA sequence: TGTGCCAGCGCGGGAGGGCAGAACACTGAAGCTTTCTTT. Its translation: CASAGGQNTEAFF.

DNA of the CDR3: TGTGCCAGCAGCTGGACGGGAGGCAATCAGCCCCAGCATTTT. It yields the protein CASSWTGGNQPQHF. The V and J genes are TRBV13 and TRBJ1-5; D gene ambiguous. CDR3 size: 14 residues. Germline loops: CDR1 PRHDT, CDR2 FYEKMQ (reference sequence). V was shortened by 4 bases and J by 2 bases, with 9 bases between the two germline ends. The full variable domain, its missing parts supplied by reference TRBV13 and TRBJ1-5, is AAGVIQSPRHLIKEKRETATLKCYPIPRHDTVYWYQQGPGQDPQFLISFYEKMQSDKGSIPDRFSAQQFSDYHSELNMSSLELGDSALYFCASSWTGGNQPQHFGDGTRLSIL.

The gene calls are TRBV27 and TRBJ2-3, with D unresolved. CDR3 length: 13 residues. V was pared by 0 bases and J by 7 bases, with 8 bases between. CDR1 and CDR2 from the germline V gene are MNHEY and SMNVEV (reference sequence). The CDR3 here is CASSLSREYTQYF. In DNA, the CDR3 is TGTGCCAGCAGTTTATCAAGAGAATATACGCAGTATTTT.

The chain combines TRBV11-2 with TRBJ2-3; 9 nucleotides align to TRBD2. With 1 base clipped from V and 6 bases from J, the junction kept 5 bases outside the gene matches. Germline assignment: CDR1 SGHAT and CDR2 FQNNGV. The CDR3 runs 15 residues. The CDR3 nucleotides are TGTGCCAGCAGCTTAGTGCGGGGGGGCCCCGATACGCAGTATTTT. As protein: CASSLVRGGPDTQYF.

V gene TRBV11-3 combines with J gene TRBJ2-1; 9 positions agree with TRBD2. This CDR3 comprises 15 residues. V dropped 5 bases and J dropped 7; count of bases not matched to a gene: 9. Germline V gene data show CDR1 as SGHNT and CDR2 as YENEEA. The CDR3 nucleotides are TGTGCCAGCAGCCCTGGCGCTAGCGGGGTGAATGAGCAGTTCTTC. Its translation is CASSPGASGVNEQFF.

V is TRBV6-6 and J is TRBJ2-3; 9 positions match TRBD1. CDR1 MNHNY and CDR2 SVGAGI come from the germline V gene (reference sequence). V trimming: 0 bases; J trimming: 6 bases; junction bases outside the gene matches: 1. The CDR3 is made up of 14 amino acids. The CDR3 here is CASSYSGTGDTQYF. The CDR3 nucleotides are TGTGCCAGCAGTTACTCCGGGACAGGGGATACGCAGTATTTT.